What follows are 3 T cell receptor beta chains derived from one specimen sequenced in a study of T-cell memory formation after mild COVID-19. TCRdb reprocessed the 5' RACE reads with MiXCR, giving one entry per CDR3 protein. This sample yields about 300,000 distinct CDR3 sequences, of which less than 20% are seen a single time; 21% belongs to the top ten. Sequenced sample: PBMCs or a T cell subset sorted from them (not recorded which). These receptors were taken from a man aged 18 to 29 who had mild COVID-19 (a few samples of this study predate the infection). Cell type and time point are not known.

This clonotype was counted a few times. The chain employs TRBV20-1 and TRBJ1-1, with D unclear. Deletions cut 6 bases from V and 1 base from J, with 9 bases between. There are 12 residues in the CDR3. CDR1 is DFQATT and CDR2 is SNEGSKA in the germline V gene (reference sequence). In nucleotides, the CDR3 is TGCAGTGCCCTCCAGGAGAACACTGAAGCTTTCTTT. Its protein is CSALQENTEAFF.

This clonotype has more than one count but fewer than ten. The V and J genes are TRBV27 and TRBJ1-6, with a weak D call TRBD1 (5 bases). This CDR3 has 14 residues. In germline, CDR1 is MNHEY, CDR2 SMNVEV (reference sequence). Trimming took 8 bases from V and 7 from J, leaving 15 bases between them. DNA for the CDR3: TGTGCCAGCGGGATCGGGACGGGGAATTCACCCCTCCACTTT. This gives the protein CASGIGTGNSPLHF.

Only a few counts were recorded for this clonotype. V and J are TRBV4-3 and TRBJ1-2; D gene unclear. Trimming shortened V by 0 bases and J by 4 bases, and 12 bases separated the two germline ends. The CDR3 runs to 15 residues. Per germline, CDR1 LGHNA and CDR2 YSLEER. The CDR3 DNA follows: TGCGCCAGCAGCCAAGACAGGCATGGGATCTATGGCTACACCTTC. Its translation is CASSQDRHGIYGYTF.